Reported below is one T cell receptor beta chain. This sample is part of a study of blood T cells in healthy people across ages. For the study at large: About one barcoded TCR beta cDNA was captured per two T cells.

For the second PCR, which ran for roughly 7 to 11 cycles, a sample-barcoded 5' primer and a J-beta primer mix were used. A template-switch adaptor containing 12 random nucleotides labeled each cDNA molecule. TCRdb itself ran the 5' RACE reads through MiXCR, one entry per CDR3 protein. The sample carries about 970,000 distinct CDR3 sequences, around 54% recorded once. The J segment lost 2 bases and the V segment lost 6 bases, leaving 6 bases of the junction unmatched. There are 14 residues in the CDR3. CDR1 and CDR2 (germline): DFQATT, SNEGSKA (reference sequence). This chain uses TRBV20-1 with TRBJ2-1; TRBD2 matches at 8 bases. This TCR was sampled from a woman aged 55 to 70 in good health. The sequenced sample consisted of blood. The CDR3 here is CSARSGGAYNEQFF. CDR3 nucleotides: TGCAGTGCGAGATCGGGGGGGGCCTACAATGAGCAGTTCTTC.